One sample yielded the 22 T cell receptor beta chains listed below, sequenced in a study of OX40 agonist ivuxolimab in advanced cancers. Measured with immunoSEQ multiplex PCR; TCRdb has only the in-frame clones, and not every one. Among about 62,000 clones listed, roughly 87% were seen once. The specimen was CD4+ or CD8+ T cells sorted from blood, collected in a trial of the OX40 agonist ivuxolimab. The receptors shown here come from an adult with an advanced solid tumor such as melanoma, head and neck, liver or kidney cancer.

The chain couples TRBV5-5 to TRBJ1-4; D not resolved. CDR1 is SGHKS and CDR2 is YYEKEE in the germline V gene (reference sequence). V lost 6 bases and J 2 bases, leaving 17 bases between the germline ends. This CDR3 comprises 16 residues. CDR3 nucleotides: TGTGCCAGCATCCCTGGAATGGTTCAGACTAATGAAAAACTGTTTTTT. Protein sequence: CASIPGMVQTNEKLFF.

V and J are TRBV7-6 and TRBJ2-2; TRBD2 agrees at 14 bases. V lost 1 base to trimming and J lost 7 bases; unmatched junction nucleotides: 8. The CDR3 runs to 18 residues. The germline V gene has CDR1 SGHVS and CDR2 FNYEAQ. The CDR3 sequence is CASSLEGLAGVNGGELFF. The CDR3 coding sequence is TGTGCCAGCAGCTTAGAGGGACTAGCGGGAGTTAATGGCGGGGAGCTGTTTTTT.

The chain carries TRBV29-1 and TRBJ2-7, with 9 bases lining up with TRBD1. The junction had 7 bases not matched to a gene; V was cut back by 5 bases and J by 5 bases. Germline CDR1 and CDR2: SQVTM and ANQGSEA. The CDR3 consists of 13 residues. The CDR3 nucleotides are TGCAGCGTTCCGGGACAGGGTTGGAACGAGCAGTACTTC. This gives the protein CSVPGQGWNEQYF.

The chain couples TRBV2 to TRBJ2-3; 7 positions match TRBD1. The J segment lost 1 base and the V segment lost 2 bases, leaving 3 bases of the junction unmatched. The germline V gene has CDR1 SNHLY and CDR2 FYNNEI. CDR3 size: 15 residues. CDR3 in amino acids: CASSENDRGTDTQYF. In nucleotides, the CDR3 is TGTGCCAGCAGTGAAAACGACAGGGGCACAGATACGCAGTATTTT.

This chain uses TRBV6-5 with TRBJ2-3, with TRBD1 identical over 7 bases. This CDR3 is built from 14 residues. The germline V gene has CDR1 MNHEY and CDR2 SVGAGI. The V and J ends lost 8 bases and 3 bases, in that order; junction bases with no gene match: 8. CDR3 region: CASGPGQITDTQYF. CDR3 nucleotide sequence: TGTGCCAGCGGACCGGGACAGATTACAGATACGCAGTATTTT.

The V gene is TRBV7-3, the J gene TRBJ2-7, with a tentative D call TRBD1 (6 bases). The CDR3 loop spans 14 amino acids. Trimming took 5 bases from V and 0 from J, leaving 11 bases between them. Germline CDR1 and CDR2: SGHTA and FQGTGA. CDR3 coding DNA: TGTGCCAGCAGCACAGTGGACAGCTCCTACGAGCAGTACTTC. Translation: CASSTVDSSYEQYF.

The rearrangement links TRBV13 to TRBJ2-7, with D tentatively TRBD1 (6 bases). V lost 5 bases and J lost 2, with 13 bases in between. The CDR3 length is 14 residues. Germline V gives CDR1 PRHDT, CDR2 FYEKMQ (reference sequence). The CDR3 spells CASSRNRETYEQYF. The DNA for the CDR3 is TGTGCCAGCAGCCGCAACAGGGAAACCTACGAGCAGTACTTC. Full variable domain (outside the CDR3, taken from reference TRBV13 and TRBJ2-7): AAGVIQSPRHLIKEKRETATLKCYPIPRHDTVYWYQQGPGQDPQFLISFYEKMQSDKGSIPDRFSAQQFSDYHSELNMSSLELGDSALYFCASSRNRETYEQYFGPGTRLTVT.

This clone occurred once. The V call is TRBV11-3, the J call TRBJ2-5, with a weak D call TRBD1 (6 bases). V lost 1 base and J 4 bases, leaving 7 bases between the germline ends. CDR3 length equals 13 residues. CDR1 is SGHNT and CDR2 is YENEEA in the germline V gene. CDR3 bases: TGTGCCAGCAGCTTAGCCAGGGGAGAGACCCAGTACTTC. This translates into CASSLARGETQYF.

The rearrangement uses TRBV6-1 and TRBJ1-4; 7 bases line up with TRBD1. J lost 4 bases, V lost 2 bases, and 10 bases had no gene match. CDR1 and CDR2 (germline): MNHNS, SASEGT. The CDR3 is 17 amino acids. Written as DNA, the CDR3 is TGTGCCAGCAGTGAATTTGATCTGGGACAGCTTAATGAAAAACTGTTTTTT. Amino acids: CASSEFDLGQLNEKLFF.

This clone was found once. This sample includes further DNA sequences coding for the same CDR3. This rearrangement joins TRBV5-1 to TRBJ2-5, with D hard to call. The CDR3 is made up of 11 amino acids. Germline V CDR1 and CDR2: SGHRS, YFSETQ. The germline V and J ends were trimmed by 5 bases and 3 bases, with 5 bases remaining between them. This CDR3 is CASSEKETQYF. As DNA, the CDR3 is TGCGCCAGCAGTGAGAAAGAGACCCAGTACTTC.

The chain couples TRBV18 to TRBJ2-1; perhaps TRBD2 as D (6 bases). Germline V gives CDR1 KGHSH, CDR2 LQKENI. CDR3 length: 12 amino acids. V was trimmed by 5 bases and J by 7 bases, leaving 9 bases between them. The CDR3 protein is CASSDRGNEQFF. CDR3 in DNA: TGTGCCAGCTCAGATCGGGGGAATGAGCAGTTCTTC.

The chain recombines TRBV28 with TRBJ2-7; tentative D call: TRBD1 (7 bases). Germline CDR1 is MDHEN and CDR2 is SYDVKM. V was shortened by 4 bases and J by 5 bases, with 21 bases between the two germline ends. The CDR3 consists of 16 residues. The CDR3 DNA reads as TGTGCCAGCAGTTATACGACAGGGAGTGGGGGGAACGAGCAGTACTTC. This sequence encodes CASSYTTGSGGNEQYF.

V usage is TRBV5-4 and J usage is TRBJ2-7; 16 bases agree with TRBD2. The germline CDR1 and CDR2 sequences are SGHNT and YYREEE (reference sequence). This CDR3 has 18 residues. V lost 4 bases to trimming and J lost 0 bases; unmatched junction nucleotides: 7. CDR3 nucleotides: TGTGCCAGCAGCAAGGGACTAGCGGGGGGGTCCAGCTCCTACGAGCAGTACTTC. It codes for CASSKGLAGGSSSYEQYF.

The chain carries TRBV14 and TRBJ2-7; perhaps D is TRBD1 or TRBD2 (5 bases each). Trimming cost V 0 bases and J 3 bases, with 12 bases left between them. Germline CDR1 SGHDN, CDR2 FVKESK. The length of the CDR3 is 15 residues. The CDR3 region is CASSQEEWGSYEQYF. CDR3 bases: TGTGCCAGCAGCCAAGAGGAGTGGGGGAGCTACGAGCAGTACTTC.

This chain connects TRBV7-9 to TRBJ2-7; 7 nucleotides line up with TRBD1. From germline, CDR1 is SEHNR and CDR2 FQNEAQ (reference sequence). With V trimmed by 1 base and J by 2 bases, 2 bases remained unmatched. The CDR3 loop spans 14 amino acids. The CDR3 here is CASSLGTGTYEQYF. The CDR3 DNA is TGTGCCAGCAGCTTAGGGACAGGAACCTACGAGCAGTACTTC.

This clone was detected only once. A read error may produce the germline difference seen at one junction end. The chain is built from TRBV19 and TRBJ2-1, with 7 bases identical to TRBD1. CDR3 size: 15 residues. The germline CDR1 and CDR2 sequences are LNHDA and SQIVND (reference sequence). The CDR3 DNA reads TGTGCCAGTAGCGAACAGGGGCTCTCCAACAATGAGCAGTTCTTC. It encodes CASSEQGLSNNEQFF.

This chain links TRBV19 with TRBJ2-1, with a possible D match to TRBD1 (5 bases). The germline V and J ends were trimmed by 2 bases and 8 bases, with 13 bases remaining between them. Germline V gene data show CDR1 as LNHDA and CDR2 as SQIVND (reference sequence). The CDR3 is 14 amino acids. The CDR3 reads CASSILGRADEQFF. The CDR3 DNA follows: TGTGCCAGTAGTATACTTGGCAGGGCGGATGAGCAGTTCTTC.

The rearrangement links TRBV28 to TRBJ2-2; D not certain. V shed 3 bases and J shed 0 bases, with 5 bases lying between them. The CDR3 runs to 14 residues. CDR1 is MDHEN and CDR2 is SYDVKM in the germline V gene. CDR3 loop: CASSLASNTGELFF. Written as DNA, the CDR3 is TGTGCCAGCAGTTTGGCATCGAACACCGGGGAGCTGTTTTTT.

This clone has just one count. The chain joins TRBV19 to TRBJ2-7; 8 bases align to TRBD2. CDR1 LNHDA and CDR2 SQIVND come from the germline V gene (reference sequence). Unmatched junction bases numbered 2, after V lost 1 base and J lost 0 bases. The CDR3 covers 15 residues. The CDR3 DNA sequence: TGTGCCAGTAGTATAGTTCTAGCGGGCTCCTACGAGCAGTACTTC. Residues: CASSIVLAGSYEQYF. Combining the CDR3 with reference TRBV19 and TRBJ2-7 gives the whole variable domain DGGITQSPKYLFRKEGQNVTLSCEQNLNHDAMYWYRQDPGQGLRLIYYSQIVNDFQKGDIAEGYSVSREKKESFPLTVTSAQKNPTAFYLCASSIVLAGSYEQYFGPGTRLTVT.

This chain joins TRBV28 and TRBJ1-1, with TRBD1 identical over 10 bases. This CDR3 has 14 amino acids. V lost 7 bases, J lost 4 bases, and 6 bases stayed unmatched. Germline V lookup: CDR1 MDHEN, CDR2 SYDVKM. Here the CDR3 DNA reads TGTGCCAGCATACTCGGGACAGGGGTCACTGAAGCTTTCTTT. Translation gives CASILGTGVTEAFF.

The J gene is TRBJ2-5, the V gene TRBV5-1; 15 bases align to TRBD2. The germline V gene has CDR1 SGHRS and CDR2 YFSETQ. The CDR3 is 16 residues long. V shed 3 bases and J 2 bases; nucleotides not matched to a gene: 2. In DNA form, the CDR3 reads TGCGCCAGCAGCTCCGGGACTAGCGGGGGGCAAGAGACCCAGTACTTC. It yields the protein CASSSGTSGGQETQYF.

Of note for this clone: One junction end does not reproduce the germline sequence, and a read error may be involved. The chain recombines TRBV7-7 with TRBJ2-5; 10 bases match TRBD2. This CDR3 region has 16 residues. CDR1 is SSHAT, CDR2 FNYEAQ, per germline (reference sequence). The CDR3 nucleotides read TGTGCTAGCAGCCAAGTAGCGGGGGGTTATCAAGAGACCCAGTACTTC. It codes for CASSQVAGGYQETQYF.